The 13 T cell receptor beta chains in this list originate from one sample, sequenced in a study of blood T cell repertoires in COVID-19. Produced via immunoSEQ multiplex PCR; TCRdb's table is partial and in-frame only. The sample has 150,000 to 200,000 clones; about 90% are singletons. The material sequenced was peripheral blood. The origin of the receptors is a man between 60 and 70 years old with active or convalescent COVID-19.

The count of this clone is one. The chain uses TRBV25-1 and TRBJ2-7; 11 nucleotides align to TRBD1. The CDR3 runs 14 residues. The J segment lost 6 bases and the V segment lost 4 bases, leaving 5 bases of the junction unmatched. CDR1 and CDR2 (germline): MGHDK, SYGVNS. The CDR3 DNA follows: TGTGCCAGCAGTGCCACCGGGACAGGGGGCGAGCAGTACTTC. Translation: CASSATGTGGEQYF.

This clone was seen a handful of times. The chain links TRBV7-8 to TRBJ2-1; perhaps TRBD2 as D (7 bases). Germline CDR1 reads SGHVS; CDR2 reads FQNEAQ. The CDR3 totals 16 residues. Trimming pared 7 bases from V and 2 bases from J, leaving 18 bases between. In nucleotides, the CDR3 is TGTGCCAGCACTCTAGGGGGGGACACCACCTACAATGAGCAGTTCTTC. This gives the protein CASTLGGDTTYNEQFF.

The genes are TRBV29-1 and TRBJ1-2, with TRBD1 matching 11 bases. Unmatched junction bases numbered 3, after V lost 8 bases and J lost 4 bases. The CDR3 loop spans 12 amino acids. Germline CDR1 SQVTM, CDR2 ANQGSEA. The CDR3, as DNA: TGCAGCACGGGGACAGGGGGCTATGGCTACACCTTC. Amino acid sequence: CSTGTGGYGYTF.

This chain joins TRBV24-1 and TRBJ2-1, with TRBD1 matching over 7 bases. The CDR3 is made up of 15 amino acids. V lost 3 bases to trimming and J lost 7 bases; unmatched junction nucleotides: 8. CDR1 is KGHDR and CDR2 is SFDVKD in the germline V gene. In DNA, the CDR3 is TGTGCCACCAGTGATCCTCTGACGGACAGGAATGAGCAGTTCTTC. Protein product: CATSDPLTDRNEQFF.

The chain employs TRBV24-1 and TRBJ1-1; the match to TRBD1 covers 12 bases. Germline V gene data show CDR1 as KGHDR and CDR2 as SFDVKD. V lost 4 bases and J lost 6; bases outside the gene matches: 5. There are 15 residues in the CDR3. In nucleotides, the CDR3 is TGTGCCACCAGTGAGGGACAGGGGGCGTACGCTGAAGCTTTCTTT. The encoded protein is CATSEGQGAYAEAFF.

The gene calls are TRBV3-1 (or the pseudogene TRBV3-2) and TRBJ2-3; D is possibly TRBD2 (5 bases). CDR3 size: 13 residues. V was trimmed by 3 bases and J by 1 base, leaving 5 bases between them. Looked up from germline, CDR1 is LGHDT and CDR2 is YNNKEL (reference sequence). The CDR3 nucleotides are TGTGCCAGCAGCCAGAGGGGCACAGATACGCAGTATTTT. It translates to CASSQRGTDTQYF.

The V and J genes are TRBV5-6 and TRBJ2-5, with 14 bases aligning to TRBD2. Germline V gives CDR1 SGHDT, CDR2 YYEEEE. The trim removed 4 bases at V and 5 bases at J, leaving 7 bases unmatched. This CDR3 has 16 amino acids. The CDR3 loop reads CASSGTSGGFGETQYF. The CDR3 bases are TGTGCCAGCAGCGGGACTAGCGGGGGATTTGGGGAGACCCAGTACTTC.

The chain employs TRBV9 and TRBJ2-3; 9 bases agree with TRBD2. Germline-derived CDR1 and CDR2 are SGDLS and YYNGEE. The CDR3 runs 15 residues. With V trimmed by 2 bases and J by 2 bases, 3 bases remained unmatched. CDR3 region: CASSVLAGFTDTQYF. The CDR3, as DNA: TGTGCCAGCAGCGTTCTAGCGGGGTTCACAGATACGCAGTATTTT.

The rearrangement links TRBV3-1 (or the pseudogene TRBV3-2) to TRBJ2-2; 12 nucleotides match TRBD2. The CDR3 loop spans 16 amino acids. The germline CDR1 and CDR2 sequences are LGHDT and YNNKEL (reference sequence). With 5 bases clipped from V and 5 bases from J, the junction kept 6 bases outside the gene matches. The CDR3: CASSVWTSGDTGELFF. The CDR3, as DNA: TGTGCCAGCAGCGTATGGACTAGCGGGGATACCGGGGAGCTGTTTTTT.

The rearrangement links TRBV6-2 or TRBV6-3 to TRBJ2-7; D possibly corresponds to TRBD2 (6 bases). This CDR3 is 12 amino acids long. The germline gives CDR1 MNHEY, CDR2 SVGEGT. With 5 bases removed from V and 4 bases from J, the gap between germline ends came to 9 bases. The CDR3 DNA reads TGTGCCAGCAGTCGACTAGATTACGAGCAGTACTTC. It is translated as CASSRLDYEQYF.

This chain connects TRBV4-1 to TRBJ2-5; a weak D match, TRBD2 (6 bases). Trimming took off 2 bases at V and 1 base at J, with 14 bases between the two ends. CDR1 is MGHRA and CDR2 is YSYEKL in the germline V gene. This CDR3 is built from 16 residues. The DNA of the CDR3 is TGCGCCAGCAGCCAATCGGGAGTGGCTGGCCAAGAGACCCAGTACTTC. Its protein is CASSQSGVAGQETQYF.

The J gene is TRBJ2-7, the V gene TRBV15, with 10 bases fitting TRBD1. V was pared by 5 bases and J by 5 bases, with 6 bases of the junction left unmatched. There are 14 residues in the CDR3. Germline loops: CDR1 LNHNV, CDR2 YYDKDF (reference sequence). The CDR3 DNA reads TGTGCCACCAGCGACCGGGACAGGGGCGACGAGCAGTACTTC. Its translation is CATSDRDRGDEQYF.

The chain joins TRBV7-2 to TRBJ2-5; TRBD2 matches at 8 bases. Germline V lookup: CDR1 SGHTA, CDR2 FQGNSA. This CDR3 spans 16 amino acids. The junction had 12 bases not matched to a gene; V was cut back by 5 bases and J by 4 bases. This CDR3 reads CASSRVRGGLLETQYF. CDR3 nucleotide sequence: TGTGCCAGCAGCCGTGTACGGGGGGGCTTGTTAGAGACCCAGTACTTC.